This record concerns one T cell receptor (beta chain) sequence. Its antigen remains unknown. The data originate from a study of Graves' ophthalmopathy and Graves' hyperthyroidism. The TCR beta CDR3 regions underwent amplification from RNA transcripts. Investigators did first-round RT-PCR with HTBI primers, then second-round multiplex PCR. Each CDR3 protein is one row after TCRdb ran MiXCR on the multiplex PCR reads. This table holds 150,000 to 200,000 distinct CDR3 sequences, more than 30% found once. Germline lookup yields CDR1 DFQATT and CDR2 SNEGSKA (reference sequence). Trimming stripped 6 bases from V and 5 bases from J, with 7 bases between. This CDR3 has 10 amino acids. Patients were diagnosed from clinical symptoms, serum thyroxine, TRAb, thyroid ultrasound and orbital computed tomography. Notes on the study in general: Blood contained most expanded thyroid clonotypes exceeding 0.001 frequency.

The sequenced sample was peripheral blood. This receptor was taken from a woman in her 40s with Graves' ophthalmopathy. The J gene is TRBJ1-1, the V gene TRBV20-1; no clear D gene. The CDR3 sequence is CSAAKTEAFF. In nucleotides, the CDR3 is TGCAGTGCCGCGAAGACTGAAGCTTTCTTT.